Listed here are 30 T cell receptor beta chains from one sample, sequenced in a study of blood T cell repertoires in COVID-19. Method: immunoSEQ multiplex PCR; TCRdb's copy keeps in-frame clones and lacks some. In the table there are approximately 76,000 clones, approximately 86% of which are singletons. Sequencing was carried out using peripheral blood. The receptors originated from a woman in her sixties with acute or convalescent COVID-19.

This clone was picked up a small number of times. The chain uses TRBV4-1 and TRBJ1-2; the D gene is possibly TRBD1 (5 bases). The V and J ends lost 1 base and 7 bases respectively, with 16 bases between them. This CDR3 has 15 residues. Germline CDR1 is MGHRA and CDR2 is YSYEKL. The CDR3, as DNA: TGCGCCAGCAGCCAAGTGAGGCGGACCGGGGGTGGCTACACCTTC. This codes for CASSQVRRTGGGYTF.

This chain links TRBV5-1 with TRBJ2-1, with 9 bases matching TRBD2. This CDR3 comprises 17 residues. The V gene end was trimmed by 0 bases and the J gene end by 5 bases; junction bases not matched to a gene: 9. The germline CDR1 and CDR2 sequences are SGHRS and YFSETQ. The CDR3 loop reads CASSLEAGGFPNNEQFF. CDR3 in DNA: TGCGCCAGCAGCTTGGAGGCGGGGGGGTTTCCTAACAATGAGCAGTTCTTC.

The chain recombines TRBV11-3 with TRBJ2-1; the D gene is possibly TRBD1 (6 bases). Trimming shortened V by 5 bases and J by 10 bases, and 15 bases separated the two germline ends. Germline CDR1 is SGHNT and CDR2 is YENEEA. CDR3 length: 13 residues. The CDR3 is CASSPNRANEQFF. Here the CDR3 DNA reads TGTGCCAGCAGCCCAAACAGGGCAAACGAGCAGTTCTTC.

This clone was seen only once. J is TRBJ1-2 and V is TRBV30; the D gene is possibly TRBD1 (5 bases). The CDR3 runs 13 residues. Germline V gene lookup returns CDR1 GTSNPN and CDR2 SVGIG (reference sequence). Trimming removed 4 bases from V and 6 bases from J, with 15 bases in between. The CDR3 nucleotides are TGTGCCTGGACTCCCCAGGGCAGGGATGGCTACACCTTC. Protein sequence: CAWTPQGRDGYTF.

The DNA of the CDR3 is TGTGCCTGGAGTGTACGGGCAGGGCGTCGCTATGGCTACACCTTC. It specifies CAWSVRAGRRYGYTF. V gene TRBV30 combines with J gene TRBJ1-2; a possible D gene is TRBD1 (5 bases). Germline V gene data show CDR1 as GTSNPN and CDR2 as SVGIG (reference sequence). The CDR3 contains 15 residues. The ends were cut back, 0 bases at V and 4 bases at J, with 15 bases in the middle.

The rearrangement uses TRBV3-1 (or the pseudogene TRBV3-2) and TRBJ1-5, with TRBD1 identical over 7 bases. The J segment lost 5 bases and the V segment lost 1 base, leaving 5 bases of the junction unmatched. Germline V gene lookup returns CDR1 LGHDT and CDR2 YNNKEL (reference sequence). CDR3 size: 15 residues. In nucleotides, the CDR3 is TGTGCCAGCAGCCAAGGACAGGGCCTATATCAGCCCCAGCATTTT. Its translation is CASSQGQGLYQPQHF.

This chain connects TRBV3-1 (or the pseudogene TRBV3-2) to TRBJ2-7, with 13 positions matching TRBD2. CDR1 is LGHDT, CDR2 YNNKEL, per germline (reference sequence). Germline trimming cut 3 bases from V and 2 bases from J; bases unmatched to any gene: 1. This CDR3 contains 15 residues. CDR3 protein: CASSQGLAGPYEQYF. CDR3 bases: TGTGCCAGCAGCCAGGGACTAGCGGGGCCCTACGAGCAGTACTTC.

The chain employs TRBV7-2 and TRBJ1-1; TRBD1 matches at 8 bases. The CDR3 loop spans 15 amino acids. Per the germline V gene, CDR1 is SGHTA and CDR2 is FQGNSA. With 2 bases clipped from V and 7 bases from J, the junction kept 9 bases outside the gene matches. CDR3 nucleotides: TGTGCCAGCAGCTTAAGACAGGGGTCGGGGTATGAAGCTTTCTTT. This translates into CASSLRQGSGYEAFF.

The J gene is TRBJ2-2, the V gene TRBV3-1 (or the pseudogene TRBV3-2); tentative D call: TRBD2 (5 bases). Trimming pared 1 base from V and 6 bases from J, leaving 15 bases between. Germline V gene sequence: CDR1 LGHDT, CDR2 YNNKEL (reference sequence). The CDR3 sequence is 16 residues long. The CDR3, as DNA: TGTGCCAGCAGCCAAGGAAGTACGGGGTCTTCCGGGGAGCTGTTTTTT. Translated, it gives CASSQGSTGSSGELFF.

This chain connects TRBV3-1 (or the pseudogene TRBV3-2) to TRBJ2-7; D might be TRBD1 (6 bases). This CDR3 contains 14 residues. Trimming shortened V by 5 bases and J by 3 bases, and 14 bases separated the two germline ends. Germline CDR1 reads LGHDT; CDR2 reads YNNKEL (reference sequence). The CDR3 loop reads CASSFHRDNYEQYF. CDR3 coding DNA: TGTGCCAGCAGCTTTCACCGGGACAACTACGAGCAGTACTTC.

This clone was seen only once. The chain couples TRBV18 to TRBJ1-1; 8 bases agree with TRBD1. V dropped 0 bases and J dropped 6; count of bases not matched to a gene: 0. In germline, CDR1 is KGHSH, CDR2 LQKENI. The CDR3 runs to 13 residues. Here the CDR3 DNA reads TGTGCCAGCTCACCACCGACAGGGGCTGAAGCTTTCTTT. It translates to CASSPPTGAEAFF.

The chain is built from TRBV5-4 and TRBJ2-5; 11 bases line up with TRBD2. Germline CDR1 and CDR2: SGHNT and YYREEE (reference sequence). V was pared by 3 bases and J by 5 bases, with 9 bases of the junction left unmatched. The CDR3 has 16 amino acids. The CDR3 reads CASSSKRLAGLETQYF. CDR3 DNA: TGTGCCAGCAGCTCCAAACGACTAGCGGGGTTGGAGACCCAGTACTTC.

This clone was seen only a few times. CDR3 in amino acids: CASSFTGGNSPLHF. For the CDR3, the DNA is TGTGCCAGCAGCTTCACAGGGGGGAATTCACCCCTCCACTTT. The gene calls are TRBV11-2 and TRBJ1-6, with 8 bases fitting TRBD1. CDR3 length: 14 amino acids. V shed 3 bases and J 7 bases; nucleotides not matched to a gene: 2. Per the germline V gene, CDR1 is SGHAT and CDR2 is FQNNGV.

The CDR3 region is CASSPEVPGFGYNEQFF. Written as DNA, the CDR3 is TGTGCCAGCTCACCAGAGGTCCCCGGGTTTGGCTACAATGAGCAGTTCTTC. The chain joins TRBV18 to TRBJ2-1; no clear D. Trimming removed 2 bases from V and 3 bases from J, with 17 bases in between. Looked up from germline, CDR1 is KGHSH and CDR2 is LQKENI. There are 17 residues in the CDR3.

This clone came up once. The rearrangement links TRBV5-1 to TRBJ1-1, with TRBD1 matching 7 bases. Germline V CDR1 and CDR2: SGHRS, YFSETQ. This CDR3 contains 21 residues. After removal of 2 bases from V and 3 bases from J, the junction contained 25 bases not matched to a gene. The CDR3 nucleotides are TGCGCCAGCAGCTTTGGAGGCGGGCGGGGTACGACAGGGATGCGGTACACTGAAGCTTTCTTT. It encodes CASSFGGGRGTTGMRYTEAFF.

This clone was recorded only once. DNA for the CDR3: TGTGCCAGCAGCCAAGAAGGACAGGGGGCAACTAATGAAAAACTGTTTTTT. Its translation: CASSQEGQGATNEKLFF. The rearrangement joins TRBV4-2 to TRBJ1-4, with 10 bases aligning to TRBD1. With 0 bases clipped from V and 0 bases from J, the junction kept 1 base outside the gene matches. Germline lookup yields CDR1 LGHNA and CDR2 YNFKEQ. The length of the CDR3 is 17 residues.

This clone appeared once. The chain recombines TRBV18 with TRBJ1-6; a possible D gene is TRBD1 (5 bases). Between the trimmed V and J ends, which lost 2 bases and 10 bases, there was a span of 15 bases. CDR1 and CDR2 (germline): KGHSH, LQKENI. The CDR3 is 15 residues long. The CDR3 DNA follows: TGTGCCAGCTCACCAACGCCAGGGAAGAACTCACCCCTCCACTTT. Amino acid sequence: CASSPTPGKNSPLHF.

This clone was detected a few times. CDR3 region: CASSLAGAGEQFF. The CDR3 coding sequence is TGTGCCAGCAGCTTAGCAGGGGCGGGTGAGCAGTTCTTC. The V gene is TRBV5-6, the J gene TRBJ2-1; possible D gene TRBD1, 6 bases. Germline V gene data show CDR1 as SGHDT and CDR2 as YYEEEE. This CDR3 has 13 residues. The V gene lost 2 bases and the J gene lost 9 bases, with 12 bases spanning the gap. The full variable domain, in which reference TRBV5-6 and TRBJ2-1 provide the parts outside the CDR3, is DAGVTQSPTHLIKTRGQQVTLRCSPKSGHDTVSWYQQALGQGPQFIFQYYEEEERQRGNFPDRFSGHQFPNYSSELNVNALLLGDSALYLCASSLAGAGEQFFGPGTRLTVL.

DNA for the CDR3: TGTGCCAGCAGCTTAGGCTGGGACGGGGGAAATGAAAAACTGTTTTTT. Its translation is CASSLGWDGGNEKLFF. V gene TRBV7-8 combines with J gene TRBJ1-4, with D maybe TRBD1 (5 bases). V was cut by 1 base and J by 5 bases, with 14 bases left in between. The CDR3 covers 16 residues. Germline values: CDR1 SGHVS, CDR2 FQNEAQ.

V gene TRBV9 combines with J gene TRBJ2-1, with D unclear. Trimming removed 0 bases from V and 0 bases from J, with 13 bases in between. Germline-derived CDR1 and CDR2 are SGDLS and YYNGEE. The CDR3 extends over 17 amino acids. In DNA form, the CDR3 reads TGTGCCAGCAGCGTAGGATTTGCGGCTAGCTCCTACAATGAGCAGTTCTTC. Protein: CASSVGFAASSYNEQFF.

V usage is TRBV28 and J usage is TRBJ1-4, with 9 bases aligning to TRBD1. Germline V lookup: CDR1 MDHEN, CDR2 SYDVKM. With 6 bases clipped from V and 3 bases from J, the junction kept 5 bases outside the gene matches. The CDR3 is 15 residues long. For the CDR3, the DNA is TGTGCCAGCAGGGACAGGGGTATAGCTAATGAAAAACTGTTTTTT. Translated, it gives CASRDRGIANEKLFF.

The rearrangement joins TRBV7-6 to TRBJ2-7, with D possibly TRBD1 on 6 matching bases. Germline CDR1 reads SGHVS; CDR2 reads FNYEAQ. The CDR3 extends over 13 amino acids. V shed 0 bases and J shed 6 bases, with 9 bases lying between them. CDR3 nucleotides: TGTGCCAGCAGCTTAGCGCAGGGGACCGAGCAGTACTTC. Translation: CASSLAQGTEQYF.

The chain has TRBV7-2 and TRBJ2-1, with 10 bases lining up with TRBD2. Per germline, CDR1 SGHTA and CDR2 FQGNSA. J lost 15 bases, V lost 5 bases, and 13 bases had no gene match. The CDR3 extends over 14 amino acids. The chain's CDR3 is CASSKDYSGGLAFF. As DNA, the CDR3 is TGTGCCAGCAGCAAAGACTATAGCGGGGGGCTCGCGTTCTTC.

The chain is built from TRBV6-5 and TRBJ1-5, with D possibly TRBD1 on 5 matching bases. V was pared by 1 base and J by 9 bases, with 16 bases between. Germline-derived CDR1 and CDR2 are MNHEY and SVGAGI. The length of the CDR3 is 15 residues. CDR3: CASSYLRYRLRPQHF. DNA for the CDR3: TGTGCCAGCAGTTACTTGCGATACAGGTTGAGGCCCCAGCATTTT.

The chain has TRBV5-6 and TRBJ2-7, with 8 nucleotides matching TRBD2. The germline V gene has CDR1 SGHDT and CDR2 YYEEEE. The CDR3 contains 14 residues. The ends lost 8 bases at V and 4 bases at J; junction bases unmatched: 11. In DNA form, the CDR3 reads TGTGCCAGTGAGGGTAGCGGGGAGAGATACGAGCAGTACTTC. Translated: CASEGSGERYEQYF.

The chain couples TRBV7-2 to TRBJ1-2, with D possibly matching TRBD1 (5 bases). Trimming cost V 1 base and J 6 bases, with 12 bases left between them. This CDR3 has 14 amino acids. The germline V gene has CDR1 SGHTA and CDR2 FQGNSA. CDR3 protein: CASSLELQGNGYTF. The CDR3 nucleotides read TGTGCCAGCAGCTTAGAGTTGCAGGGAAATGGCTACACCTTC. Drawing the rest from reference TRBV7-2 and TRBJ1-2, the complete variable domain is GAGVSQSPSNKVTEKGKDVELRCDPISGHTALYWYRQSLGQGLEFLIYFQGNSAPDKSGLPSDRFSAERTGGSVSTLTIQRTQQEDSAVYLCASSLELQGNGYTFGSGTRLTVV.

CDR3 nucleotides: TGTGCCAGCAGCGTAGCTAGCCCCCCTAGCGGGCCCCAAGAGACCCAGTACTTC. Its protein is CASSVASPPSGPQETQYF. The chain has TRBV9 and TRBJ2-5; 8 bases agree with TRBD2. Germline-derived CDR1 and CDR2 are SGDLS and YYNGEE. Trimming at V came to 0 bases and at J to 1 base, leaving 11 bases not matched to a gene. This CDR3 region has 18 residues.

The CDR3 sequence: CASTRGGAGANVLTF. The CDR3 DNA sequence: TGTGCCAGCACCAGAGGGGGCGCTGGGGCCAACGTCCTGACTTTC. This chain links TRBV28 with TRBJ2-6, with TRBD1 matching over 7 bases. V lost 7 bases, J lost 2 bases, and 5 bases stayed unmatched. The CDR3 length is 15 residues. Germline CDR1 reads MDHEN; CDR2 reads SYDVKM. Together with reference TRBV28 and TRBJ2-6, the CDR3 gives the full variable domain: DVKVTQSSRYLVKRTGEKVFLECVQDMDHENMFWYRQDPGLGLRLIYFSYDVKMKEKGDIPEGYSVSREKKERFSLILESASTNQTSMYLCASTRGGAGANVLTFGAGSRLTVL.

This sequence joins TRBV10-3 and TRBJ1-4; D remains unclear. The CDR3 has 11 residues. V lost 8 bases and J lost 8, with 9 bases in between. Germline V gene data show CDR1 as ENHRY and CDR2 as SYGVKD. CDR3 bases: TGTGCCATCGGGAGTGGGGAAAAACTGTTTTTT. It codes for CAIGSGEKLFF.

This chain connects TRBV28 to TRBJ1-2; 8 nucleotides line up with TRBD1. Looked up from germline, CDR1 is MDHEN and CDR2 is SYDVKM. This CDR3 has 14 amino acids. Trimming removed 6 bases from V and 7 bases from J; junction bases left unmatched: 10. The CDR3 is CASRGQDLGSGYTF. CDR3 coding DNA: TGTGCCAGCAGGGGACAGGATTTGGGAAGTGGCTACACCTTC.